The entry below gives a single TCR beta chain sequence along with its context. Its specificity is unknown. Additional DNA sequences in this sample encode the identical CDR3. Trimming stripped 3 bases from V and 2 bases from J, with 5 bases between. Germline V gene lookup returns CDR1 KGHSH and CDR2 LQKENI. This CDR3 region has 12 residues. The data are from a study of shared clonotypes between healthy human individuals. Study background: Per donor, three plates held CD4 naive cells, three held CD4 memory, two held CD8 naive and one held CD8 memory.

Assay used: immunoSEQ multiplex PCR; TCRdb lists only in-frame clones, some missing. Of about 380,000 clones in the sample, about 97% are singletons; the top ten hold less than 0.35%. Points from the study as a whole: Genetic and exposure-history diversity was limited by the small donor number. For sorted subsets, rarefaction showed incomplete sequencing despite large depth.

The material sequenced was memory CD8+ T cells sorted from blood. Subset here: CD45RO+ cells pooled with CCR7-negative TemRA cells. This chain uses TRBV18 with TRBJ2-7, with D uncertain. The TCR comes from a man aged 25-45 years in good health. CDR3 sequence: CASSPTTYEQYF. The CDR3 coding sequence is TGTGCCAGCTCACCGACCACCTACGAGCAGTACTTC.